Given below is one T cell receptor beta chain in context. Assay used: immunoSEQ multiplex PCR; TCRdb lists only in-frame clones, some missing. The table records some 60,000 clones, approximately 92% of them present only once. The sample originates from a study of blood T cell repertoires in COVID-19. Germline V gives CDR1 SGHTA, CDR2 FQGNSA. The CDR3 is made up of 14 amino acids. V shed 3 bases and J 1 base; nucleotides not matched to a gene: 1. This receptor was taken from a man in his 60s with acute or convalescent COVID-19. The V gene is TRBV7-2, the J gene TRBJ2-3; TRBD1 agrees at 7 bases. Sequencing was carried out using peripheral blood. This chain's CDR3 is CASSFDRGTDTQYF. The CDR3 DNA follows: TGTGCCAGCAGCTTTGACAGGGGCACAGATACGCAGTATTTT.